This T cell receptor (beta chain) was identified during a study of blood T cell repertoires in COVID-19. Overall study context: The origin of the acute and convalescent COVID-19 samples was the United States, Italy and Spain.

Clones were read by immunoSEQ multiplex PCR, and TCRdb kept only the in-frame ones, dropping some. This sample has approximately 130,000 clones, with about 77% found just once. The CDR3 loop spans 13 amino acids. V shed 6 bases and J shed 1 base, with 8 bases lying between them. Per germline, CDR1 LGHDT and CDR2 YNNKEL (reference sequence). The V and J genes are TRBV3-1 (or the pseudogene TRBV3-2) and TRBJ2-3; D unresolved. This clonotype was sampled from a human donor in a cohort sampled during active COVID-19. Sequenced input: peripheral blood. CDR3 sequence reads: CASRAEGTDTQYF. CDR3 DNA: TGTGCCAGCAGGGCAGAGGGCACAGATACGCAGTATTTT.